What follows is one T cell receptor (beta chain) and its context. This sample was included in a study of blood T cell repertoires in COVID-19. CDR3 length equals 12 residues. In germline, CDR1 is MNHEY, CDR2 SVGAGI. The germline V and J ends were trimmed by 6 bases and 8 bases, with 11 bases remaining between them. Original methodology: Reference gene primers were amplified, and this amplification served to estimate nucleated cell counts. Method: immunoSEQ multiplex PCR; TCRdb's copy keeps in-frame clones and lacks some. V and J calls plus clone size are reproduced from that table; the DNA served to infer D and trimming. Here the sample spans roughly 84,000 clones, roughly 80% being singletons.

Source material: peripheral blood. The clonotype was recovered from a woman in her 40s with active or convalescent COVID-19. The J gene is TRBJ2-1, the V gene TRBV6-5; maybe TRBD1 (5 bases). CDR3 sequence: CASSPWGHEQFF. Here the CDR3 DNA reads TGTGCCAGCAGCCCCTGGGGCCATGAGCAGTTCTTC.